This T cell receptor beta chain was retrieved from a study of blood T cell repertoires in COVID-19. V gave up 3 bases and J gave up 6 bases, with 12 bases separating them. CDR1 SNHLY and CDR2 FYNNEI come from the germline V gene. This CDR3 is built from 13 residues. TCRdb keeps only in-frame clones here, not all; method: immunoSEQ multiplex PCR. The data hold about 94,000 clones, with around 87% observed a single time. Sequencing was performed on peripheral blood. This clonotype was sampled from a human donor with acute or convalescent COVID-19. The donor label of this sample is uncertain. The chain links TRBV2 to TRBJ2-7; tentative D call: TRBD2 (5 bases). This CDR3 reads CASSERAYGEQYF. In nucleotides, the CDR3 is TGTGCCAGCAGTGAGCGGGCCTACGGCGAGCAGTACTTC.